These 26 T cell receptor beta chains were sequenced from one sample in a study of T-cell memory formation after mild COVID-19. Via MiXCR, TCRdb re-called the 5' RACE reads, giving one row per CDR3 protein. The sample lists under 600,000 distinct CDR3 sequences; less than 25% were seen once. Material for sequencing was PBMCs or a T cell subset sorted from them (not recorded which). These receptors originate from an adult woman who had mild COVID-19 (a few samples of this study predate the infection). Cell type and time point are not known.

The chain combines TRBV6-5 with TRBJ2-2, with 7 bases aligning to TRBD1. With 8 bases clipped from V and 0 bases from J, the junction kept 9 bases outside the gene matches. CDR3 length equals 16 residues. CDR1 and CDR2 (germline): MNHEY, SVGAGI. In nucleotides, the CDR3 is TGTGCCAGCGCCCGAGGCCAGGGGGCGAACACCGGGGAGCTGTTTTTT. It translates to CASARGQGANTGELFF.

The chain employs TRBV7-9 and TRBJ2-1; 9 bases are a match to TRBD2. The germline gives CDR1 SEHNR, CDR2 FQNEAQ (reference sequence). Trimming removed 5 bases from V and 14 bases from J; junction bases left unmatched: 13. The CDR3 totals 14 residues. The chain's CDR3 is CASSRSAAGGVKFF. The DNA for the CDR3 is TGTGCCAGCAGCCGTTCCGCGGCGGGAGGGGTAAAGTTCTTC.

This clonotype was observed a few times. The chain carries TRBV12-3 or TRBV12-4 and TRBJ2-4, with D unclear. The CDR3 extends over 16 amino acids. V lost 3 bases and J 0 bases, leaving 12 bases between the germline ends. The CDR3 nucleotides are TGTGCCAGCAGTTTTTATCCCGACCCAGCCAAAAACATTCAGTACTTC. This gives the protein CASSFYPDPAKNIQYF.

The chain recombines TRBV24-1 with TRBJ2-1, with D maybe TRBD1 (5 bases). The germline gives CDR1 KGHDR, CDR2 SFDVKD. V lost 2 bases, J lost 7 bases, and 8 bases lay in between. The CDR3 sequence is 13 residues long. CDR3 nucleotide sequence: TGTGCCACCAGTGATTCCTGGACAAATGAGCAGTTCTTC. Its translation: CATSDSWTNEQFF.

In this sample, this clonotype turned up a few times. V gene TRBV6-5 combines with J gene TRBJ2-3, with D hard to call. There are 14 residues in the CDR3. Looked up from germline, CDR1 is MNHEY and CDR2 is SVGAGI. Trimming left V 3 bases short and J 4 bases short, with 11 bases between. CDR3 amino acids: CASSYSIVPDTQYF. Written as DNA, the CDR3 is TGTGCCAGCAGTTATTCTATCGTCCCAGATACGCAGTATTTT.

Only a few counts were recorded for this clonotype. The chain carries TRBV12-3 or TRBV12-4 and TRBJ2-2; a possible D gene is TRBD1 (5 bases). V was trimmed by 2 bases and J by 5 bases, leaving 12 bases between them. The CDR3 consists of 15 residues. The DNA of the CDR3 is TGTGCCAGCAGTTTACAGGGTGAAGTAACCGGGGAGCTGTTTTTT. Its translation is CASSLQGEVTGELFF.

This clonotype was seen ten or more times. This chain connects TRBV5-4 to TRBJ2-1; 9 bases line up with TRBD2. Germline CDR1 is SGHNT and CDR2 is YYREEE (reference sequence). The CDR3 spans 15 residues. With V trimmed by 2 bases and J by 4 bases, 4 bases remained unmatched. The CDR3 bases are TGTGCCAGCAGCTTTAGCGGGAGAAAGTACAATGAGCAGTTCTTC. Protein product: CASSFSGRKYNEQFF.

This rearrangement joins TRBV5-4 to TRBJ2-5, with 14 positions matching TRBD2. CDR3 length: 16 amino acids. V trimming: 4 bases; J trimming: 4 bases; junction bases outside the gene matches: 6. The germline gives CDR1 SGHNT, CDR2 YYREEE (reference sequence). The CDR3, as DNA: TGTGCCAGCAGCCTGGCAGGGACTAGCGGGAGAGAGACCCAGTACTTC. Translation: CASSLAGTSGRETQYF. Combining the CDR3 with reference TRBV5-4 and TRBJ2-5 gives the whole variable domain ETGVTQSPTHLIKTRGQQVTLRCSSQSGHNTVSWYQQALGQGPQFIFQYYREEENGRGNFPPRFSGLQFPNYSSELNVNALELDDSALYLCASSLAGTSGRETQYFGPGTRLLVL.

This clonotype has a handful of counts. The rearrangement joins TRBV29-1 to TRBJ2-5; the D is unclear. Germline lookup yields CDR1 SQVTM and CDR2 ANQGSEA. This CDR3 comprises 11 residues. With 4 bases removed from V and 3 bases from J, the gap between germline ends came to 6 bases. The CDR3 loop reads CSVGVEETQYF. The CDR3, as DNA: TGCAGCGTTGGGGTGGAAGAGACCCAGTACTTC.

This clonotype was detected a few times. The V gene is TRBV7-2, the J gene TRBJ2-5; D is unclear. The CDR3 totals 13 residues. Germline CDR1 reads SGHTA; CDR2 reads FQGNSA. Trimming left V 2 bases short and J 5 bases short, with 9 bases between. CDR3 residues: CASSLFMGETQYF. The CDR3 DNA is TGTGCCAGCAGCTTATTTATGGGGGAGACCCAGTACTTC. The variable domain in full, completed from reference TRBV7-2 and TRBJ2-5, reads GAGVSQSPSNKVTEKGKDVELRCDPISGHTALYWYRQSLGQGLEFLIYFQGNSAPDKSGLPSDRFSAERTGGSVSTLTIQRTQQEDSAVYLCASSLFMGETQYFGPGTRLLVL.

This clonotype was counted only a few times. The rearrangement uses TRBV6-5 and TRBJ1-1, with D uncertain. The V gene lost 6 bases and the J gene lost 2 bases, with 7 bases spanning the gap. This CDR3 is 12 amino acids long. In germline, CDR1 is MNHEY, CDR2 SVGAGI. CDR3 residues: CASRQLNTEAFF. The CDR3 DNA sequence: TGTGCCAGCAGGCAGCTTAACACTGAAGCTTTCTTT.

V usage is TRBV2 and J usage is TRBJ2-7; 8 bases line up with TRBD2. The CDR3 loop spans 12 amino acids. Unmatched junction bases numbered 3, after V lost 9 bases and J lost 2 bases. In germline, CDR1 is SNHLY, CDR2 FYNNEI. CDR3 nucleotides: TGTGCCAGGGGCGGGGGGACCTACGAGCAGTACTTC. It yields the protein CARGGGTYEQYF.

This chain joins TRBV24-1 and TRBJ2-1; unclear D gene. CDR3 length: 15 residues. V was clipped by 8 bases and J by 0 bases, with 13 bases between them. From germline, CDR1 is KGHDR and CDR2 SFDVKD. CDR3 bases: TGTGCCACCAAAGCCCCAGGTAGCTCCTACAATGAGCAGTTCTTC. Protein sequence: CATKAPGSSYNEQFF.

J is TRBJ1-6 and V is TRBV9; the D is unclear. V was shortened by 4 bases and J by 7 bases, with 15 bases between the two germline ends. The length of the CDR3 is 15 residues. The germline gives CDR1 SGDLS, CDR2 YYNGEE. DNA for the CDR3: TGTGCCAGCAGCCCGAAGGGTGCTGGGAATTCACCCCTCCACTTT. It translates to CASSPKGAGNSPLHF. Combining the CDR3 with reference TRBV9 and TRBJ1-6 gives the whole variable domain DSGVTQTPKHLITATGQRVTLRCSPRSGDLSVYWYQQSLDQGLQFLIQYYNGEERAKGNILERFSAQQFPDLHSELNLSSLELGDSALYFCASSPKGAGNSPLHFGNGTRLTVT.

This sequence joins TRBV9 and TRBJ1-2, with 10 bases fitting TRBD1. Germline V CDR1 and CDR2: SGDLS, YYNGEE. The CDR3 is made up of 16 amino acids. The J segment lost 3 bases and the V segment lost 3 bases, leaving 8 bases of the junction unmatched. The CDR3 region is CASSAGTGAPHYGYTF. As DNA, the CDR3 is TGTGCCAGCAGCGCCGGGACAGGGGCCCCACACTATGGCTACACCTTC.

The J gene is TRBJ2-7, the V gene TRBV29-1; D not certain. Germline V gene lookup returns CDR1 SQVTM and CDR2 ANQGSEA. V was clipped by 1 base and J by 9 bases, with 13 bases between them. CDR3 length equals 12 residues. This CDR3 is CSVEGTDLGQYF. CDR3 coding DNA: TGCAGCGTTGAAGGGACGGATCTAGGGCAGTACTTC.

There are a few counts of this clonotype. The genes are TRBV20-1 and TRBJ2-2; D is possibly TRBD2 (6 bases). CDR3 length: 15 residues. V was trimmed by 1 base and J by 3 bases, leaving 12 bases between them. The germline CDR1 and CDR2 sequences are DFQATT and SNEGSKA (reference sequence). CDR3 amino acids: CSARVGGMDTGELFF. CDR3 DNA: TGCAGTGCTAGAGTGGGCGGGATGGACACCGGGGAGCTGTTTTTT.

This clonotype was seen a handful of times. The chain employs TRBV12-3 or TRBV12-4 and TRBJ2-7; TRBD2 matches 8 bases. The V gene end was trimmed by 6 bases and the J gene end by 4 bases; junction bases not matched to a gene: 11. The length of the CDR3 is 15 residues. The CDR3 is CASSSQAGAGYEQYF. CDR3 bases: TGTGCCAGCAGCTCACAAGCGGGAGCTGGTTACGAGCAGTACTTC.

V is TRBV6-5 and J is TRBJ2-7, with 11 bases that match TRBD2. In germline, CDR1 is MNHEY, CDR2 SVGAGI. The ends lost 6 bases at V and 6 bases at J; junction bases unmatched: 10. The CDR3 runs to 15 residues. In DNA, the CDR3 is TGTGCCAGCAGATCCCCCGGACTAGCGGGTGCCGAGCAGTACTTC. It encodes CASRSPGLAGAEQYF.

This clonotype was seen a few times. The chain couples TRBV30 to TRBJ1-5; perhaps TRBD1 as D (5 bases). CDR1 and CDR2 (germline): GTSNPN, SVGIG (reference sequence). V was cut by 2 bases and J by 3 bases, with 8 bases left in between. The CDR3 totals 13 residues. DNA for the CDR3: TGTGCCTGGAGTCCAGGGTCCAATCAGCCCCAGCATTTT. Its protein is CAWSPGSNQPQHF.

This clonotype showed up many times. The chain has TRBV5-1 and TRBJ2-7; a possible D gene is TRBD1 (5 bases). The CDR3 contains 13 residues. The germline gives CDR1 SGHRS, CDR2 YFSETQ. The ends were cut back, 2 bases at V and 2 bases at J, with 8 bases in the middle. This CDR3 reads CASSFRVAYEQYF. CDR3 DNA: TGCGCCAGCAGCTTCAGGGTGGCCTACGAGCAGTACTTC.

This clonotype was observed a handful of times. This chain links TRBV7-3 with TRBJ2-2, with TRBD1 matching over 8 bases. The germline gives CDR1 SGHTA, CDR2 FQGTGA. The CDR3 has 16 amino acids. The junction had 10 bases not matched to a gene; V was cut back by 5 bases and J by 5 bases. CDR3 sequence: CASSPPGGAGTGELFF. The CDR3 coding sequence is TGTGCCAGCAGCCCACCAGGGGGCGCAGGTACCGGGGAGCTGTTTTTT.

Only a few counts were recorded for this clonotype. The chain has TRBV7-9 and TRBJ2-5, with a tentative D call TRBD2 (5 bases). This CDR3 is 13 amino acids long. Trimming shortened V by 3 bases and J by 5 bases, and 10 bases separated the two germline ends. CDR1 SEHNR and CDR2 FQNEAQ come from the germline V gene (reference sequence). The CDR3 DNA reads TGTGCCAGCAGCTTCGGGGAAGGCGAGACCCAGTACTTC. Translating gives CASSFGEGETQYF.

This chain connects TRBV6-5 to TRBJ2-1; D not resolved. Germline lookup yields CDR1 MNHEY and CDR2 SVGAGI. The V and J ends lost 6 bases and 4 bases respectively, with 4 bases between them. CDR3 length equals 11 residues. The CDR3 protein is CASRKYNEQFF. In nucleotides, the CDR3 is TGTGCCAGCAGAAAATACAATGAGCAGTTCTTC.

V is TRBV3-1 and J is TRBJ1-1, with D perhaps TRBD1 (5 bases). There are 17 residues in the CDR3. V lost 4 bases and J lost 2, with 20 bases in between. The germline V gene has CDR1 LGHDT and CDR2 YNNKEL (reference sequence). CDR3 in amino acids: CASSLRGEGRKNTEAFF. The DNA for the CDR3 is TGTGCCAGCAGCCTCAGAGGGGAGGGTAGGAAAAACACTGAAGCTTTCTTT.

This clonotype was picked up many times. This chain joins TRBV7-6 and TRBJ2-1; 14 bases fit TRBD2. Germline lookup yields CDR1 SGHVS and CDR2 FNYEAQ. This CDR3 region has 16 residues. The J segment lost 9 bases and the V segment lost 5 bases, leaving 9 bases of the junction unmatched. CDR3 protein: CASSPGTSGSRGEQFF. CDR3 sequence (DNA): TGTGCCAGCAGCCCCGGGACTAGCGGGAGTCGTGGTGAGCAGTTCTTC.